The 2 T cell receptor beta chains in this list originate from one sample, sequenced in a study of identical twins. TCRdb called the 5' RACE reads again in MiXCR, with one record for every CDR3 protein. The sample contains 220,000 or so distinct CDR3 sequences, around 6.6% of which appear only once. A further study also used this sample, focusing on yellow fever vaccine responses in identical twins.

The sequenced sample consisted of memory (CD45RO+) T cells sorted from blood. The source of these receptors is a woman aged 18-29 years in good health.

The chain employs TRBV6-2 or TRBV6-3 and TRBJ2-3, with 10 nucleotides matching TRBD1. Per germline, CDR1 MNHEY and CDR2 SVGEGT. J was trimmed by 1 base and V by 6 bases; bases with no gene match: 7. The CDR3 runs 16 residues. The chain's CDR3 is CASRKTGGVGTDTQYF. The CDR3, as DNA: TGTGCCAGCAGGAAGACAGGGGGCGTGGGCACAGATACGCAGTATTTT.

The CDR3 nucleotides are TGTGCCAGCAGTCAGAGTCGAAGCGGGGGGGCCACAGATACGCAGTATTTT. This gives the protein CASSQSRSGGATDTQYF. The chain uses TRBV6-1 and TRBJ2-3; 10 positions match TRBD2. The CDR3 is 17 amino acids. Germline loops: CDR1 MNHNS, CDR2 SASEGT. J was trimmed by 2 bases and V by 5 bases; bases with no gene match: 10.